This TCR beta chain emerged from a study of T cell clonotyping in hematopoietic cell transplantation. The CDR3 sequence is 16 residues long. Unmatched junction bases numbered 2, after V lost 1 base and J lost 0 bases. CDR1 and CDR2 from the germline V gene are LNHNV and YYDKDF (reference sequence). The time point denotes: recipient sample about 28 days before transplant, after cytoreduction. Libraries were prepared by immunoSEQ multiplex PCR; TCRdb keeps only in-frame clonotypes and omits some of them. The sample lists approximately 39,000 clones; over 85% were seen once. This clone was seen once. The chain joins TRBV15 to TRBJ2-7, with 11 bases fitting TRBD2. This sample comprised peripheral blood mononuclear cells, obtained before stem cell transplant. The sequence derives from a man aged 35 to 55 with chronic myeloid leukemia. Some clones in this sample may be carry-over from other donors' samples. The CDR3 loop reads CATSRGLAGSSYEQYF. The CDR3 DNA is TGTGCCACCAGCAGAGGACTAGCGGGGAGCTCCTACGAGCAGTACTTC.